The clone carrying this TCR beta chain came up many times. What was amplified from RNA transcripts were TCR beta CDR3 regions. First-round RT-PCR targeting the TCR CDR3 was performed with the HTBI primer set. TCRdb reanalysed the multiplex PCR reads using MiXCR and keeps one entry per CDR3 protein. Of some 400,000 distinct CDR3 sequences in the sample, about 15% are singletons; the top ten hold approximately 11%. The data belong to a study of T cells in Graves' hyperthyroidism and ophthalmopathy. The sequence was collected from a woman aged 60-75 years with Graves' hyperthyroidism. Material: blood.

CDR3: CSARDPRGAHASTDTQYF. The CDR3 DNA is TGCAGTGCTAGAGATCCCCGGGGAGCGCATGCTAGCACAGATACGCAGTATTTT. The rearrangement joins TRBV20-1 to TRBJ2-3, with a possible D match to TRBD2 (5 bases). From germline, CDR1 is DFQATT and CDR2 SNEGSKA (reference sequence). This CDR3 comprises 18 residues. Trimming took off 0 bases at V and 0 bases at J, with 19 bases between the two ends.